This TCR beta chain was sequenced during a study of T cells in Graves' hyperthyroidism and ophthalmopathy. At the level of the study: At initial diagnosis, before any treatment had begun, peripheral blood was obtained.

The V segment lost 4 bases and the J segment 3 bases; nucleotides outside the gene matches: 11. Germline CDR1 MDHEN, CDR2 SYDVKM. The CDR3 is 17 residues long. Study conclusions and caveats: A 13 V-J model separated ophthalmopathy from stable hyperthyroidism.

RNA transcripts yielded amplified TCR beta CDR3 regions. TCR CDR3 regions were first amplified by RT-PCR with HTBI primers. TCRdb recomputed calls from the multiplex PCR reads with MiXCR, one row per CDR3 protein. The data show some 360,000 distinct CDR3 sequences, over 11% seen once. Stable disease denoted Graves' hyperthyroidism without ophthalmopathy progression within 18 months. Patients with uncontrolled infections, other autoimmune diseases, pregnancy or lactation were excluded. Many counts were recorded for this clonotype. The target antigen is unknown. The V gene is TRBV28, the J gene TRBJ2-1; 8 bases are a match to TRBD2. This receptor was obtained from a woman aged 55-70 years with Graves' hyperthyroidism. What was sequenced was blood. The CDR3 reads CASSWGQLAASYNEQFF. The CDR3 nucleotides read TGTGCCAGCAGTTGGGGCCAACTAGCGGCAAGCTACAATGAGCAGTTCTTC.